Below, 29 T cell receptor beta chains from the same sample are listed, as sequenced in a study of T cell clones after liver transplantation. Profiled with immunoSEQ multiplex PCR; TCRdb holds only in-frame clones, not every one. The sample gives 40,000 to 55,000 clones, 85% to 90% of which show up once; almost 2.5% is in the top ten. The sequenced sample was CD4+ T cells from blood, obtained 24 months after liver transplant. Receptors originate from a human patient who received a liver transplant. The graft donor may account for some of the T cells.

This chain joins TRBV7-9 and TRBJ2-5; TRBD1 might be the D (6 bases). Germline V gives CDR1 SEHNR, CDR2 FQNEAQ (reference sequence). The CDR3 is 14 residues long. V was pared by 5 bases and J by 2 bases, with 12 bases between. This CDR3 reads CASSAGQKQETQYF. As DNA, the CDR3 is TGTGCCAGCAGCGCCGGACAGAAACAAGAGACCCAGTACTTC.

The rearrangement uses TRBV27 and TRBJ2-2, with 7 bases fitting TRBD1. V was pared by 7 bases and J by 0 bases, with 5 bases of the junction left unmatched. The CDR3 has 15 amino acids. Germline V gene lookup returns CDR1 MNHEY and CDR2 SMNVEV (reference sequence). The CDR3 sequence is CASTKGQPNTGELFF. DNA for the CDR3: TGTGCCAGCACAAAGGGACAGCCGAACACCGGGGAGCTGTTTTTT.

V gene TRBV12-5 combines with J gene TRBJ1-5; D is possibly TRBD1 (5 bases). CDR1 and CDR2 (germline): LGHNT, FRNRAP. The CDR3 is 15 amino acids. V was trimmed by 1 base and J by 0 bases, leaving 7 bases between them. CDR3 coding DNA: TGTGCTAGTGGTTTGGGAGACAGTAGCAATCAGCCCCAGCATTTT. As protein: CASGLGDSSNQPQHF.

The genes are TRBV14 and TRBJ2-4; the D call may be TRBD1 or TRBD2 (5 bases each). Germline V gives CDR1 SGHDN, CDR2 FVKESK. CDR3 size: 15 residues. Deletions cut 4 bases from V and 9 bases from J, with 19 bases between. CDR3 nucleotide sequence: TGTGCCAGCAGCCGGGGGTTAGGGCTGGGGTTCATTCAGTACTTC. Translating gives CASSRGLGLGFIQYF.

The chain employs TRBV7-2 and TRBJ2-7, with TRBD2 identical over 16 bases. V shed 4 bases, J shed 4 bases, and the junction held 10 bases outside the gene matches. CDR1 and CDR2 from the germline V gene are SGHTA and FQGNSA. The CDR3 length is 18 residues. Written as DNA, the CDR3 is TGTGCCAGCAGCTCGGGACTAGCGGGAGGGCCCGGAGGGTACGAGCAGTACTTC. Translation: CASSSGLAGGPGGYEQYF.

The chain recombines TRBV29-1 with TRBJ1-2; D not resolved. The CDR3 is 12 amino acids. CDR1 SQVTM and CDR2 ANQGSEA come from the germline V gene. Deletions cut 4 bases from V and 4 bases from J, with 10 bases between. CDR3 in amino acids: CSVVAAGYGYTF. CDR3 bases: TGCAGCGTTGTGGCGGCAGGCTATGGCTACACCTTC.

The V and J genes are TRBV5-4 and TRBJ2-7, with D possibly being TRBD2 (5 bases). The CDR3 contains 14 residues. CDR1 is SGHNT, CDR2 YYREEE, per germline (reference sequence). Trimming cost V 1 base and J 3 bases, with 11 bases left between them. The DNA of the CDR3 is TGTGCCAGCAGCTTGTCGGGGTTAAGCTACGAGCAGTACTTC. As protein: CASSLSGLSYEQYF.

The rearrangement uses TRBV18 and TRBJ2-2; 9 bases align to TRBD1. J lost 4 bases, V lost 2 bases, and 5 bases had no gene match. Germline V gives CDR1 KGHSH, CDR2 LQKENI. The CDR3 is made up of 16 amino acids. The DNA of the CDR3 is TGTGCCAGCTCACCAACGGGACAGGGCGGCACCGGGGAGCTGTTTTTT. This translates into CASSPTGQGGTGELFF.

CDR3 bases: TGTGCCAGTACCCCGGGACTCCCCGGGGGGAATGAGCAGTTCTTC. Protein: CASTPGLPGGNEQFF. This chain links TRBV19 with TRBJ2-1; 7 bases align to TRBD2. The CDR3 is 15 amino acids. Germline-derived CDR1 and CDR2 are LNHDA and SQIVND (reference sequence). V lost 7 bases to trimming and J lost 7 bases; unmatched junction nucleotides: 13. Looking up the rest from reference TRBV19 and TRBJ2-1 gives the full variable domain: DGGITQSPKYLFRKEGQNVTLSCEQNLNHDAMYWYRQDPGQGLRLIYYSQIVNDFQKGDIAEGYSVSREKKESFPLTVTSAQKNPTAFYLCASTPGLPGGNEQFFGPGTRLTVL.

The J gene is TRBJ2-3, the V gene TRBV7-2, with 9 bases lining up with TRBD2. V shed 3 bases and J 1 base; nucleotides not matched to a gene: 2. The CDR3 consists of 15 residues. Germline V lookup: CDR1 SGHTA, CDR2 FQGNSA. For the CDR3, the DNA is TGTGCCAGCAGCTTGCGGGAGGGGGGCACAGATACGCAGTATTTT. Protein sequence: CASSLREGGTDTQYF.

The chain recombines TRBV7-9 with TRBJ2-7, with D unresolved. The V gene's germline CDR1 is SEHNR and CDR2 FQNEAQ (reference sequence). V shed 4 bases and J shed 3 bases, with 10 bases lying between them. This CDR3 region has 13 residues. In nucleotides, the CDR3 is TGTGCCAGCAGCTCGTGGGTGGACTACGAGCAGTACTTC. Translation gives CASSSWVDYEQYF.

This clone was recorded only once. This chain connects TRBV4-2 to TRBJ2-1; D may be TRBD1 (5 bases). CDR1 LGHNA and CDR2 YNFKEQ come from the germline V gene. V was pared by 2 bases and J by 8 bases, with 19 bases between. This CDR3 contains 16 residues. CDR3 sequence reads: CASSQTFIGALDEQFF. The CDR3 DNA follows: TGTGCCAGCAGCCAAACATTCATTGGGGCCTTGGATGAGCAGTTCTTC.

This clone was detected once. The J gene is TRBJ1-2, the V gene TRBV29-1; 7 positions agree with TRBD1. CDR3 length: 14 residues. V lost 8 bases and J lost 2; bases outside the gene matches: 11. CDR1 is SQVTM and CDR2 is ANQGSEA in the germline V gene. As DNA, the CDR3 is TGCAGCATTCTTTCGGGACAGTCCAACTATGGCTACACCTTC. Its translation is CSILSGQSNYGYTF.

The V and J genes are TRBV7-3 and TRBJ2-1, with 9 bases lining up with TRBD2. The germline CDR1 and CDR2 sequences are SGHTA and FQGTGA. Germline trimming cut 2 bases from V and 6 bases from J; bases unmatched to any gene: 2. The CDR3 loop spans 14 amino acids. In DNA, the CDR3 is TGTGCCAGCAGCTTAGCGGGAGGGCCCAATGAGCAGTTCTTC. Translated, it gives CASSLAGGPNEQFF. Filled out from reference TRBV7-3 and TRBJ2-1, the complete variable domain reads GAGVSQTPSNKVTEKGKYVELRCDPISGHTALYWYRQSLGQGPEFLIYFQGTGAADDSGLPNDRFFAVRPEGSVSTLKIQRTERGDSAVYLCASSLAGGPNEQFFGPGTRLTVL.

The chain carries TRBV7-3 and TRBJ2-3; tentative D call: TRBD2 (5 bases). V lost 5 bases and J 8 bases, leaving 17 bases between the germline ends. Germline CDR1 is SGHTA and CDR2 is FQGTGA. The length of the CDR3 is 14 residues. The CDR3 loop is CASSPTMGRGTQYF. CDR3 nucleotide sequence: TGTGCCAGCAGCCCTACGATGGGCCGGGGTACGCAGTATTTT.

The chain is built from TRBV6-5 and TRBJ2-2; 9 bases align to TRBD1. The CDR3 loop spans 15 amino acids. Germline assignment: CDR1 MNHEY and CDR2 SVGAGI. Unmatched junction bases numbered 7, after V lost 7 bases and J lost 4 bases. The CDR3 region is CASTRGQGFTGELFF. The CDR3 region has the DNA TGTGCCAGCACACGGGGACAGGGATTCACCGGGGAGCTGTTTTTT.

The V and J genes are TRBV7-2 and TRBJ2-5; D is perhaps TRBD2 (5 bases). The CDR3 length is 11 residues. The V end lost 7 bases, the J end lost 7 bases, and 10 bases lay between the germline ends. Per the germline V gene, CDR1 is SGHTA and CDR2 is FQGNSA. CDR3 in DNA: TGTGCCAGCACCCAAGGAGGGACCCAGTACTTC. This gives the protein CASTQGGTQYF.

The rearrangement links TRBV6-5 to TRBJ2-1; TRBD1 might be the D (5 bases). This CDR3 comprises 16 residues. Germline CDR1 and CDR2: MNHEY and SVGAGI. Trimming removed 4 bases at V and 7 bases at J, with 20 bases between. Here the CDR3 DNA reads TGTGCCAGCAGTTCCCCCTCAGGGCATAGGCGGAATGAGCAGTTCTTC. Its protein product is CASSSPSGHRRNEQFF.

V usage is TRBV2 and J usage is TRBJ2-7; the D is unclear. CDR3 length equals 15 residues. V was pared by 0 bases and J by 3 bases, with 12 bases between. Per the germline V gene, CDR1 is SNHLY and CDR2 is FYNNEI. In DNA form, the CDR3 reads TGTGCCAGCAGTGAAGCCTGGCAGAAGTACTACGAGCAGTACTTC. Translating gives CASSEAWQKYYEQYF.

This chain links TRBV7-9 with TRBJ2-3, with D uncertain. V shed 1 base and J shed 0 bases, with 8 bases lying between them. Germline V lookup: CDR1 SEHNR, CDR2 FQNEAQ (reference sequence). The CDR3 is 15 amino acids. CDR3 residues: CASSLEMGSTDTQYF. DNA for the CDR3: TGTGCCAGCAGCTTAGAGATGGGGAGCACAGATACGCAGTATTTT.

The sample holds a few counts of this clone. The chain has TRBV9 and TRBJ2-3; D is undetermined. The CDR3 runs to 13 residues. Deletions cut 2 bases from V and 3 bases from J, with 7 bases between. Germline V gene sequence: CDR1 SGDLS, CDR2 YYNGEE. CDR3 nucleotide sequence: TGTGCCAGCAGCGTCCCCCCGACAGATACGCAGTATTTT. This codes for CASSVPPTDTQYF.

The chain combines TRBV29-1 with TRBJ2-7; no clear D gene. Germline loops: CDR1 SQVTM, CDR2 ANQGSEA. There are 12 residues in the CDR3. V was trimmed by 5 bases and J by 0 bases, leaving 8 bases between them. CDR3 DNA sequence: TGCAGCGTTACGGCTAACTCCTACGAGCAGTACTTC. Translated: CSVTANSYEQYF.

This sequence joins TRBV30 and TRBJ1-5; D is possibly TRBD1 (5 bases). The CDR3 totals 14 residues. Germline V gene lookup returns CDR1 GTSNPN and CDR2 SVGIG (reference sequence). The V end lost 2 bases, the J end lost 4 bases, and 12 bases lay between the germline ends. The CDR3 sequence is CAWSKDQGNQPQHF. In DNA form, the CDR3 reads TGTGCCTGGAGTAAAGACCAGGGAAATCAGCCCCAGCATTTT.

There are a few counts of this clone. The rearrangement joins TRBV6-5 to TRBJ2-1, with 7 bases fitting TRBD1. Germline lookup yields CDR1 MNHEY and CDR2 SVGAGI. The V and J ends lost 5 bases and 8 bases, in that order; junction bases with no gene match: 9. The CDR3 has 14 amino acids. CDR3 DNA sequence: TGTGCCAGCAGTCGGGACAGTGGGAAGGATGAGCAGTTCTTC. Encoded protein: CASSRDSGKDEQFF.

The chain combines TRBV14 with TRBJ2-3, with 8 bases lining up with TRBD1. Looked up from germline, CDR1 is SGHDN and CDR2 is FVKESK. The J segment lost 2 bases and the V segment lost 3 bases, leaving 4 bases of the junction unmatched. This CDR3 region has 15 residues. CDR3 coding DNA: TGTGCCAGCAGCCACCGGGACAGGAACACAGATACGCAGTATTTT. Its translation: CASSHRDRNTDTQYF.

The chain employs TRBV5-1 and TRBJ1-2; no definite D call. This CDR3 is 14 amino acids long. V lost 0 bases to trimming and J lost 4 bases, with 10 bases between them. Germline V CDR1 and CDR2: SGHRS, YFSETQ. CDR3 residues: CASSLGGEGYGYTF. For the CDR3, the DNA is TGCGCCAGCAGCTTGGGCGGGGAAGGCTATGGCTACACCTTC.

The chain has TRBV9 and TRBJ2-7, with 10 bases identical to TRBD2. Germline CDR1 and CDR2: SGDLS and YYNGEE. Trimming cost V 0 bases and J 6 bases; bases outside gene matches: 6. The CDR3 spans 15 residues. The CDR3 spells CASSVGSLAGAEQYF. In DNA form, the CDR3 reads TGTGCCAGCAGCGTAGGTAGTCTAGCGGGAGCCGAGCAGTACTTC.

Only a few counts were recorded for this clone. The chain has TRBV19 and TRBJ1-2; 10 bases agree with TRBD1. Trimming at V came to 0 bases and at J to 14 bases, leaving 12 bases not matched to a gene. The CDR3 is 15 amino acids. The V gene's germline CDR1 is LNHDA and CDR2 SQIVND (reference sequence). Written as DNA, the CDR3 is TGTGCCAGTAGTATAGACGTCGGGACAGGGGATGTATTAACCTTC. It encodes CASSIDVGTGDVLTF.

The V gene is TRBV27, the J gene TRBJ2-2, with TRBD2 matching over 10 bases. V dropped 2 bases and J dropped 2; count of bases not matched to a gene: 8. Germline CDR1 is MNHEY and CDR2 is SMNVEV (reference sequence). The CDR3 is made up of 18 amino acids. The CDR3 DNA follows: TGTGCCAGCAGTTTACCGATGAGCGGGGGGGCCAACACCGGGGAGCTGTTTTTT. Translating it yields CASSLPMSGGANTGELFF.